This TCR beta chain was found in a study of T cell repertoires in cytomegalovirus infection. Study outcomes and limitations: The response measured ex vivo was dominated by TCR beta clonotypes (HLA-C-restricted and CMV-specific). Cumulative public TCR beta family frequency identified carriers of CMV plus the relevant HLA.

The germline gives CDR1 MNHEY, CDR2 SVGEGT. Trimming removed 10 bases from V and 4 bases from J, with 11 bases in between. This CDR3 comprises 11 residues. TCRdb ran MiXCR on the reads and lists one entry per CDR3 protein. Among approximately 770,000 distinct CDR3 sequences listed, under 35% were seen once. A word on this clonotype: Its antigen is still unknown.

Material: cultured CD8+ T cells from PBMCs, obtained from culture after CMV antigen stimulation. The rearrangement joins TRBV6-2 or TRBV6-3 to TRBJ2-7; TRBD2 might be the D (5 bases). This receptor was identified in a human donor in good health (CMV status not recorded). Some clones in this sample may be carry-over from other donors' samples. In DNA form, the CDR3 reads TGTGCCACCCTAGGAGGTTACGAGCAGTACTTC. It is translated as CATLGGYEQYF.